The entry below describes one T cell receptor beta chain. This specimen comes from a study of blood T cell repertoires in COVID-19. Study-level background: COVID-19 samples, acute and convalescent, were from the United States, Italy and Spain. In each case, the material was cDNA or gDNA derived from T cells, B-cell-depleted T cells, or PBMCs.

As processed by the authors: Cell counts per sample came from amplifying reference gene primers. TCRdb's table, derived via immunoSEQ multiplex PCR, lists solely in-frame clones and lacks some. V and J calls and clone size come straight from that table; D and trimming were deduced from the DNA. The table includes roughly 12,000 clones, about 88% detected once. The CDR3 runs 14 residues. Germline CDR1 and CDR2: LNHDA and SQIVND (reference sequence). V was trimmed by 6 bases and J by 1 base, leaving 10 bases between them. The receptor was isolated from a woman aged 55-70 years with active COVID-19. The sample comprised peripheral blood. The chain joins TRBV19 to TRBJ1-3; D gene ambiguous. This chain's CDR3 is CASSSGLSGNTIYF. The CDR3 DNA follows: TGTGCCAGTAGCTCCGGACTATCTGGAAACACCATATATTTT.